Below, one TCR beta chain is given with its context. CDR1 and CDR2 from the germline V gene are SGHRS and YFSETQ. This CDR3 spans 15 amino acids. V was clipped by 5 bases and J by 4 bases; unmatched bases: 3. This entry is derived from a study of blood T cell dynamics during melanoma immunotherapy. Some clones are missing from TCRdb's copy, which holds only in-frame ones; the method was immunoSEQ multiplex PCR. Among under 6,500 clones, 75% to 90% were seen once, and the ten largest hold approximately 32%. Sample time point: week 3, after first cycle of checkpoint inhibitor. The receptor was isolated from a human donor with melanoma. Some clones in this sample may be carry-over from other donors' samples. The sample consisted of blood, taken from a patient treated with checkpoint blockade. This rearrangement joins TRBV5-1 to TRBJ2-1, with 13 positions matching TRBD2. This chain's CDR3 is CASSGTSGAYNEQFF. CDR3 bases: TGCGCCAGCAGTGGGACTAGCGGGGCTTACAATGAGCAGTTCTTC.